The 6 T cell receptor beta chains given below trace back to one sample, sequenced in a study of cytomegalovirus exposure and HLA in healthy donors. Use of 60 Vbeta and 13 Jbeta primers characterized the PCR. TCRdb's table, derived via immunoSEQ multiplex PCR, lists solely in-frame clones and lacks some. This table has around 61,000 clones, roughly 80% appearing once. Sequencing was done on a sample of PBMCs. These receptors were collected from a man aged 40-55 years in good health and CMV-seronegative.

V usage is TRBV6-1 and J usage is TRBJ1-2; D not certain. The V and J ends lost 3 bases and 13 bases respectively, with 18 bases between them. This CDR3 spans 13 amino acids. Germline CDR1 is MNHNS and CDR2 is SASEGT. The CDR3 region has the DNA TGTGCCAGCAGTGAGCTGGGCGGGCGGGGATTCACCTTC. It yields the protein CASSELGGRGFTF.

This clone has just a few counts. The V gene is TRBV30, the J gene TRBJ2-2; D possibly corresponds to TRBD1 (6 bases). Between the trimmed V and J ends, which lost 0 bases and 2 bases, there was a span of 10 bases. This CDR3 region has 15 residues. Per germline, CDR1 GTSNPN and CDR2 SVGIG (reference sequence). This CDR3 reads CAWSVGRGNTGELFF. The CDR3 region has the DNA TGTGCCTGGAGTGTGGGCAGGGGAAACACCGGGGAGCTGTTTTTT.

The chain carries TRBV29-1 and TRBJ1-2; the D gene is possibly TRBD1 (6 bases). Trimming removed 6 bases from V and 8 bases from J, with 13 bases in between. CDR3 length: 11 residues. The V gene's germline CDR1 is SQVTM and CDR2 ANQGSEA. The CDR3 DNA reads as TGCAGCGTGAACAGGGCTGGAGGCTACACCTTC. Translated: CSVNRAGGYTF.

This clone has only one observation. The gene calls are TRBV9 and TRBJ2-2; 14 positions match TRBD2. The CDR3 has 16 amino acids. Germline lookup yields CDR1 SGDLS and CDR2 YYNGEE. J was trimmed by 6 bases and V by 0 bases; bases with no gene match: 1. The CDR3 DNA reads as TGTGCCAGCAGCGTAGGACTAGCGGGGGGGGCCGGGGAGCTGTTTTTT. Its translation is CASSVGLAGGAGELFF.

The J gene is TRBJ2-1, the V gene TRBV7-2, with TRBD2 matching 10 bases. J was trimmed by 8 bases and V by 0 bases; bases with no gene match: 7. Germline V gene data show CDR1 as SGHTA and CDR2 as FQGNSA. The CDR3 has 16 residues. CDR3: CASSLAPAGGRYEQFF. The CDR3 nucleotides read TGTGCCAGCAGCTTAGCGCCAGCGGGGGGGCGCTATGAGCAGTTCTTC.

This chain joins TRBV7-2 and TRBJ2-2; perhaps TRBD2 as D (6 bases). This CDR3 is 15 amino acids long. Looked up from germline, CDR1 is SGHTA and CDR2 is FQGNSA. Trimming shortened V by 2 bases and J by 1 base, and 8 bases separated the two germline ends. DNA of the CDR3: TGTGCCAGCAGCTTAAGGCGGGGGAACACCGGGGAGCTGTTTTTT. It translates to CASSLRRGNTGELFF.